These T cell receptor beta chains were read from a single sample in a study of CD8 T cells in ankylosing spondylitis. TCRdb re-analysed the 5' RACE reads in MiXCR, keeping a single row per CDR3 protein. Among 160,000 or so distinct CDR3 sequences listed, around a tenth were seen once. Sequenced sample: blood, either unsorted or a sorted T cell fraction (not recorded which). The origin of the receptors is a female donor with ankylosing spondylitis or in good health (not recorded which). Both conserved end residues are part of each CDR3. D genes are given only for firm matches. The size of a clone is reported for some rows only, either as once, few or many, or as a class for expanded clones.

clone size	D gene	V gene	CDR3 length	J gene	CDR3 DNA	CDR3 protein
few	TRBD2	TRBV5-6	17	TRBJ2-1	TGTGCCAGCAGCTTGGGACTAGCGGGAGCTCTTGGAAGTGAGCAGTTCTTC	CASSLGLAGALGSEQFF
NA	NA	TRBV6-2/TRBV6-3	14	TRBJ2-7	TGTGCCAGCACCTACAGGCTTACGAGCTACGAGCAGTACTTC	CASTYRLTSYEQYF
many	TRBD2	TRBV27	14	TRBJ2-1	TGTGCCAGCAGTTCGGGAGGGCCATACAATGAGCAGTTCTTC	CASSSGGPYNEQFF
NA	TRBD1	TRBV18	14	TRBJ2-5	TGTGCCAGCTCCTTTCCGGGACAGAGGGAGACCCAGTACTTC	CASSFPGQRETQYF
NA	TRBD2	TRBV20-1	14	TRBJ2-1	TGCAGTGCTAGGTCGACTAGCGGGAGTAATGAGCAGTTCTTC	CSARSTSGSNEQFF
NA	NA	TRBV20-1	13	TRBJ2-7	TGCAGTGCTAGTAGTAACGAGGGGCGCGAGCAGTACTTC	CSASSNEGREQYF
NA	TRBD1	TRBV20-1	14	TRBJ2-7	TGCAGTGCTAGACCCCGGGACAGCTACCTCGAGCAGTACTTC	CSARPRDSYLEQYF
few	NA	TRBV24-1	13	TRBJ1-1	TGTGCCACCAGTGTTGGGGGGAACACTGAAGCTTTCTTT	CATSVGGNTEAFF
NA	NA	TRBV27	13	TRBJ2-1	TGTGCCAGCACGACTAGTCAGTACAATGAGCAGTTCTTC	CASTTSQYNEQFF
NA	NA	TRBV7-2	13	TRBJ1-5	TGTGCCAGCAGCGGGACTAGCAATCAGCCCCAGCATTTT	CASSGTSNQPQHF
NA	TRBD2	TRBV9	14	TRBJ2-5	TGTGCCAGCAGCGTTAGCGGGGACCCGGAGACCCAGTACTTC	CASSVSGDPETQYF
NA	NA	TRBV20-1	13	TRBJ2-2	TGCAGTGCTAGAGAACGTCACACCGGGGAGCTGTTTTTT	CSARERHTGELFF
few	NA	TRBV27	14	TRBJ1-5	TGTGCCAGCAGGGACGGGAGAGACAATCAGCCCCAGCATTTT	CASRDGRDNQPQHF
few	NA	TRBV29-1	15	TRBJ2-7	TGCAGCGTTGAGGGCCTAGCACCTGCCCCCTACGAGCAGTACTTC	CSVEGLAPAPYEQYF
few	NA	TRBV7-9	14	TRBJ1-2	TGTGCCAGCAGCCCATGGTCAGGGAACTATGGCTACACCTTC	CASSPWSGNYGYTF
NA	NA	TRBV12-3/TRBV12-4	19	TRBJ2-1	TGTGCCAGCAGTTTCGAGGTGGAGGTCCGTCTCAGCTCCTACAATGAGCAGTTCTTC	CASSFEVEVRLSSYNEQFF
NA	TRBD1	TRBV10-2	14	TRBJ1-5	TGCGCCACCGACGGACAGGGCGGGAATCAGCCCCAGCATTTT	CATDGQGGNQPQHF
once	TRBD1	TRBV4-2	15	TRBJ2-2	TGTGCCAGCAGCCAAGAAGACAGGGGGTTAGGGGAGCTGTTTTTT	CASSQEDRGLGELFF
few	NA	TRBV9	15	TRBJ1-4	TGTGCCAGCAGCGTAGGGCAGGGACCGAATGAAAAACTGTTTTTT	CASSVGQGPNEKLFF
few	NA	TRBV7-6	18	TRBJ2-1	TGTGCCAGCAGCTTAATTTATTCGGGGCTCCTGGGGTCCAATGAGCAGTTCTTC	CASSLIYSGLLGSNEQFF
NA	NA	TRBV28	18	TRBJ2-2	TGTGCCAGCAGTTTTTATGGTGGAAGCGGGCCGAACACCGGGGAGCTGTTTTTT	CASSFYGGSGPNTGELFF
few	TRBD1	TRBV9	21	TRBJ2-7	TGTGCCAGCAGCGTAGTAATTGGGGGGAGTCTTGTGACAGGGGCGTCCTACGAGCAGTACTTC	CASSVVIGGSLVTGASYEQYF
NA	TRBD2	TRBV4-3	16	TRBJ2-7	TGCGCCAGCAGCCAAGATCAGACTAGCGCCTCCTACGAGCAGTACTTC	CASSQDQTSASYEQYF
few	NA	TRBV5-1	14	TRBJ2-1	TGCGCCAGCAGCTTGGAGCGGTTATACAATGAGCAGTTCTTC	CASSLERLYNEQFF
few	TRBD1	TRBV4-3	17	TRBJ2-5	TGCGCCAGCAGCCAAGAATACACAGGGGGCAACCAAGAGACCCAGTACTTC	CASSQEYTGGNQETQYF
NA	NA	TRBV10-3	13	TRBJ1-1	TGTGCCATCAGTATCGCCGCGAACACTGAAGCTTTCTTT	CAISIAANTEAFF
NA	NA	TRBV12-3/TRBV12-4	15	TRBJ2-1	TGTGCCAGCAGTTCCGGCGGGAAGTCCTACAATGAGCAGTTCTTC	CASSSGGKSYNEQFF
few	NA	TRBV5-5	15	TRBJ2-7	TGTGCCAGCAGCTACAAACACACGACAGCCTACGAGCAGTACTTC	CASSYKHTTAYEQYF
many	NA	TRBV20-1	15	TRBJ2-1	TGCAGTGCTAGATCCCAGGAGAGCGCCTACAATGAGCAGTTCTTC	CSARSQESAYNEQFF
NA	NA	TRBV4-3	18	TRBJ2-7	TGCGCCAGCAGCCAAGCCTTCTCCGCGGGGCCTAACCCCTACGAGCAGTACTTC	CASSQAFSAGPNPYEQYF
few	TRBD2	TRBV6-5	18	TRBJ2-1	TGTGCCAGCAGTTACTCGCGGCTAGCGGGAGAGGGCTACAATGAGCAGTTCTTC	CASSYSRLAGEGYNEQFF
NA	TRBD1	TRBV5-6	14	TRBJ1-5	TGTGCCAGCAGCTTAGGACAGGGAATTCAGCCCCAGCATTTT	CASSLGQGIQPQHF
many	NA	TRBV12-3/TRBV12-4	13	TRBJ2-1	TGTGCCAGCAGGGGGGATTCCTACAATGAGCAGTTCTTC	CASRGDSYNEQFF
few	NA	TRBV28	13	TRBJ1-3	TGTGCCAGCAGTCCGGTGGTTGGAAACACCATATATTTT	CASSPVVGNTIYF
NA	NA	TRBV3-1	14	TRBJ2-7	TGTGCCAGCAGCCAAGGGGGGACGACTGGCGAGCAGTACTTC	CASSQGGTTGEQYF
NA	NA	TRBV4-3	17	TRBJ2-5	TGCGCCAGCAGCCAAGACAGGGGAGGGATGAGTGGAGAGACCCAGTACTTC	CASSQDRGGMSGETQYF
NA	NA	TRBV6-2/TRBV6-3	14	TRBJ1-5	TGTGCCAGCAGTCCCGGGCCCTTGGGTCAGCCCCAGCATTTT	CASSPGPLGQPQHF
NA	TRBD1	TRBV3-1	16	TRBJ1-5	TGTGCCAGCAGCCAAGCTAGACAGGGTATGGTTCAGCCCCAGCATTTT	CASSQARQGMVQPQHF
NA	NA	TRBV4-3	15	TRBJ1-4	TGCGCCAGCAGCCAAGGTGGGGGAATTAATGAAAAACTGTTTTTT	CASSQGGGINEKLFF
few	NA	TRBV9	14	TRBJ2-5	TGTGCCAGCAGCGTAGAAAGGTCGTGGGAGACCCAGTACTTC	CASSVERSWETQYF
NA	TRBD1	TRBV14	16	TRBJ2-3	TGTGCCAGCAGCCAGCTGACAGGGGGGATGATCGATACGCAGTATTTT	CASSQLTGGMIDTQYF
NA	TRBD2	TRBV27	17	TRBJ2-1	TGTGCCAGCAGTTGGACTAGCGGGAGGCCGGGGGGTAATGAGCAGTTCTTC	CASSWTSGRPGGNEQFF
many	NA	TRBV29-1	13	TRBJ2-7	TGCAGCGTGCTGGACAGCTCCTCCTACGAGCAGTACTTC	CSVLDSSSYEQYF
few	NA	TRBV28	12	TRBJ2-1	TGTGCCAGCAGCTACCTTTACAATGAGCAGTTCTTC	CASSYLYNEQFF
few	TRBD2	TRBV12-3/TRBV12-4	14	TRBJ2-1	TGTGCCAGCAGTTTTAGCGGGAGATACAATGAGCAGTTCTTC	CASSFSGRYNEQFF
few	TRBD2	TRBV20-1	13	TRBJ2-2	TGCAGTGCTCCCAGCGGGAGGAGAGGGGAGCTGTTTTTT	CSAPSGRRGELFF
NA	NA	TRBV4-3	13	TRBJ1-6	TGCGCCAGCAGCCAAGACGGTAGTTCACCCCTCCACTTT	CASSQDGSSPLHF
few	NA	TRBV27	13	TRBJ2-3	TGTGCCAGCAGTTTCCCTGGGGGCGATACGCAGTATTTT	CASSFPGGDTQYF
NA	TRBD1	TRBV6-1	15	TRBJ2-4	TGTGCCAGCAGTGAAGACAGGGGGCCTAAAAACATTCAGTACTTC	CASSEDRGPKNIQYF
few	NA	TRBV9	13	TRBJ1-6	TGTGCCAGCAGCGTAGGAGGGGAGTCACCCCTCCACTTT	CASSVGGESPLHF
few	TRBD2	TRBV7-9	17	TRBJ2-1	TGTGCCAGCAGCTCCGCTCCTAGCGGGGGCATCTACAGGGAGCAGTTCTTC	CASSSAPSGGIYREQFF
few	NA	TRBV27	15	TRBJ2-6	TGTGCCAGCAGTTTATCCAACTCTGGGGCCAACGTCCTGACTTTC	CASSLSNSGANVLTF
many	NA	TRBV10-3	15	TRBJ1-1	TGTGCCACCCAAGCAGAGAGCTACGTGAACACTGAAGCTTTCTTT	CATQAESYVNTEAFF
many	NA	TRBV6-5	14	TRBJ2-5	TGTGCCAGCAGTTACAAAGCACTCGCAGAGACCCAGTACTTC	CASSYKALAETQYF
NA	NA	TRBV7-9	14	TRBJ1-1	TGTGCCAGCAGCACCGTAGCTACGAACACTGAAGCTTTCTTT	CASSTVATNTEAFF
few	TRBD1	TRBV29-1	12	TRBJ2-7	TGCAGCGGAGGAGACAGGGGCTACGAGCAGTACTTC	CSGGDRGYEQYF